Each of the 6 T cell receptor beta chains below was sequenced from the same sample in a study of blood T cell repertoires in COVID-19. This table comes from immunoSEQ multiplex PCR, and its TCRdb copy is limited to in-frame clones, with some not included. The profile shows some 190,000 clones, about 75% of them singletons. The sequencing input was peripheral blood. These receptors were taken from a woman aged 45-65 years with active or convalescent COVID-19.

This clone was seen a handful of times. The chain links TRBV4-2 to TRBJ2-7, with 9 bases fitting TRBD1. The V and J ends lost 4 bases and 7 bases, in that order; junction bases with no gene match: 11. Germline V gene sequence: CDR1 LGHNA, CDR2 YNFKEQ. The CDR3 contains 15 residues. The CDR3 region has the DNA TGTGCCAGCAGCCCGATGGGACAGGGTGTTGGGGAGCAGTACTTC. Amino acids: CASSPMGQGVGEQYF.

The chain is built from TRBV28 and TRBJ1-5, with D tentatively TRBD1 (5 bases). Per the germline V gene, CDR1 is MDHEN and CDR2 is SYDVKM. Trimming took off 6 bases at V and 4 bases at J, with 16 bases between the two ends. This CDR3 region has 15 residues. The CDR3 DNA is TGTGCCAGCAGCCTAGGCAGGGCCGCGAATCAGCCCCAGCATTTT. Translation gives CASSLGRAANQPQHF. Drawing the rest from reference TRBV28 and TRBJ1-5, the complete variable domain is DVKVTQSSRYLVKRTGEKVFLECVQDMDHENMFWYRQDPGLGLRLIYFSYDVKMKEKGDIPEGYSVSREKKERFSLILESASTNQTSMYLCASSLGRAANQPQHFGDGTRLSIL.

CDR3: CASSQGTGVSGNTIYF. The CDR3, as DNA: TGTGCCAGCAGCCAAGGGACAGGGGTCTCTGGAAACACCATATATTTT. The chain joins TRBV14 to TRBJ1-3; 9 positions agree with TRBD1. In germline, CDR1 is SGHDN, CDR2 FVKESK. The CDR3 has 16 residues. V gave up 1 base and J gave up 0 bases; unmatched junction bases: 1.

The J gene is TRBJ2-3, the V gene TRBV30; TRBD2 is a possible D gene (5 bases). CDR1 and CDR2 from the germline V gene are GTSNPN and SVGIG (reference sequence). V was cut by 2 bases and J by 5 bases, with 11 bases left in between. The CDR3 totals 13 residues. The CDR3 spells CAWSSQRGDTQYF. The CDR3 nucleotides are TGTGCCTGGAGTTCTCAACGGGGAGATACGCAGTATTTT. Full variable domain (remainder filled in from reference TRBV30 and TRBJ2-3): SQTIHQWPATLVQPVGSPLSLECTVEGTSNPNLYWYRQAAGRGLQLLFYSVGIGQISSEVPQNLSASRPQDRQFILSSKKLLLSDSGFYLCAWSSQRGDTQYFGPGTRLTVL.

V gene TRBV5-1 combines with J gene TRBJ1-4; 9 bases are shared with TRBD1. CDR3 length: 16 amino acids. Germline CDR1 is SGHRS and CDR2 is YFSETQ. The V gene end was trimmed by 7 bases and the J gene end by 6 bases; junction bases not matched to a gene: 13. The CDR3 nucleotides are TGCGCCAGCGCCCTTACTGGGACAGGGAGAGATGAAAAACTGTTTTTT. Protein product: CASALTGTGRDEKLFF.

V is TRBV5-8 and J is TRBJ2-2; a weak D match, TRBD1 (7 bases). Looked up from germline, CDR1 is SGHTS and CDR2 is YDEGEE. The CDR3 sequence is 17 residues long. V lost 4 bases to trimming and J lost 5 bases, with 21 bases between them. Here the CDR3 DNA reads TGTGCCAGCAGCGCGGGGACAGTCCCCAAGAGGACCGGGGAGCTGTTTTTT. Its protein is CASSAGTVPKRTGELFF.